The 14 T cell receptor beta chains in this list originate from one sample, sequenced in a study of blood T cells in healthy people across ages. Using a J-beta primer mix together with a sample-barcoded 5' primer, a second PCR was run for roughly 7 to 12 cycles. TCRdb processed the 5' RACE reads anew with MiXCR; each CDR3 protein has one entry. The sample lists about 1.4 million distinct CDR3 sequences; 59% were seen once. Sequenced sample: blood. The receptors come from a man aged 18 to 30 in good health.

This clonotype came up a few times. The chain uses TRBV29-1 and TRBJ2-3; TRBD2 agrees at 7 bases. Germline CDR1 and CDR2: SQVTM and ANQGSEA. This CDR3 is 11 amino acids long. Losses at the gene ends were 7 bases for V and 9 bases for J; bases not matched to a gene: 7. The DNA of the CDR3 is TGCAGCGGACGGACTAGATTAACGCAGTATTTT. Amino acids: CSGRTRLTQYF.

The rearrangement uses TRBV6-1 and TRBJ1-2; TRBD1 matches 8 bases. Germline-derived CDR1 and CDR2 are MNHNS and SASEGT. The CDR3 extends over 15 amino acids. The V and J ends lost 5 bases and 5 bases, in that order; junction bases with no gene match: 10. Written as DNA, the CDR3 is TGTGCCAGCAGTAACCGGGACAGGTTTATTTATGGCTACACCTTC. Residues: CASSNRDRFIYGYTF.

The chain is built from TRBV12-5 and TRBJ2-5; the match to TRBD2 covers 11 bases. J was trimmed by 5 bases and V by 1 base; bases with no gene match: 6. There are 16 residues in the CDR3. Germline CDR1 and CDR2: LGHNT and FRNRAP. CDR3 nucleotide sequence: TGTGCTAGTGGTTTGGATAGCGGGGGGGCGAGGGAGACCCAGTACTTC. Its translation: CASGLDSGGARETQYF.

This clonotype has a handful of counts. J is TRBJ2-5 and V is TRBV4-3; TRBD1 or TRBD2 may be the D gene (5 bases each). In germline, CDR1 is LGHNA, CDR2 YSLEER. The CDR3 has 15 residues. Trimming removed 1 base at V and 5 bases at J, with 14 bases between. DNA for the CDR3: TGCGCCAGCAGCCAAGTTTACGGGACGGGTGAGACCCAGTACTTC. It codes for CASSQVYGTGETQYF.

The J gene is TRBJ1-1, the V gene TRBV10-3, with D possibly being TRBD1 (5 bases). This CDR3 has 15 residues. CDR1 and CDR2 (germline): ENHRY, SYGVKD. Trimming took off 6 bases at V and 1 base at J, with 15 bases between the two ends. The CDR3 bases are TGTGCCATCAGGAGGAATGGCGGGGGGAACACTGAAGCTTTCTTT. It is translated as CAIRRNGGGNTEAFF.

The V and J genes are TRBV21-1 and TRBJ1-5; no check of the table's D call, TRBD1, against the DNA was made. TRBV21-1 is tagged as a pseudogene. CDR3 length: 17 residues. Here the CDR3 reads CASSKGDSNRGNQPQHF. The DNA for the CDR3 is TGTGCCAGCAGCAAAGGTGACTCGAACAGGGGAAATCAGCCCCAGCATTTT.

The chain recombines TRBV7-2 with TRBJ1-1; D is possibly TRBD1 (5 bases). The CDR3 is made up of 14 amino acids. CDR1 is SGHTA, CDR2 FQGNSA, per germline. Trimming cost V 1 base and J 4 bases, with 10 bases left between them. The CDR3 sequence is CASSLDGRGTEAFF. The DNA of the CDR3 is TGTGCCAGCAGCTTAGATGGGAGGGGCACTGAAGCTTTCTTT.

This clonotype was recorded only once. J is TRBJ2-7 and V is TRBV9, with 11 positions matching TRBD2. The V segment lost 3 bases and the J segment 7 bases; nucleotides outside the gene matches: 6. The CDR3 is made up of 14 amino acids. Germline CDR1 reads SGDLS; CDR2 reads YYNGEE. CDR3 amino acids: CASSGLAGPGEQYF. The CDR3 bases are TGTGCCAGCAGCGGACTAGCGGGACCTGGTGAGCAGTACTTC.

The chain employs TRBV18 and TRBJ2-5; tentative D call: TRBD1 (7 bases). The better agreement between TRBJ2-7 and the DNA end casts doubt on the J call. Germline CDR1 reads KGHSH; CDR2 reads LQKENI. The CDR3 contains 12 residues. CDR3 DNA sequence: TGTGCCAGCCAGGGGGGCGACTACGAGCAGTACTTC. Translating it yields CASQGGDYEQYF.

The chain recombines TRBV12-3 or TRBV12-4 with TRBJ2-3, with 7 positions matching TRBD1. Trimming took 5 bases from V and 3 from J; bases not matched to a gene: 5. CDR3 length: 14 residues. CDR3 nucleotides: TGTGCCAGCAGTGAGAACAGGGGTACAGATACGCAGTATTTT. Amino acids: CASSENRGTDTQYF.

As DNA, the CDR3 is TGTGCCAGCAGTCTTTATACTAGCGGGGAGAACACCGGGGAGCTGTTTTTT. Translating gives CASSLYTSGENTGELFF. The V and J genes are TRBV27 and TRBJ2-2; TRBD2 matches 10 bases. This CDR3 comprises 17 residues. Trimming removed 5 bases from V and 1 base from J; junction bases left unmatched: 7. Germline V gene lookup returns CDR1 MNHEY and CDR2 SMNVEV (reference sequence).

CDR3 bases: TGTGCCATCAGGGGACAGGGGGATATCCAGCGGGAGACAGATACGCAGTATTTT. Its protein is CAIRGQGDIQRETDTQYF. The chain is built from TRBV10-3 and TRBJ2-3; 11 bases fit TRBD1. J gave up 3 bases and V 6 bases, and 14 bases lay outside the gene matches. Per germline, CDR1 ENHRY and CDR2 SYGVKD. CDR3 size: 18 residues.

The chain joins TRBV27 to TRBJ2-4; D may correspond to TRBD1 or TRBD2 (7 bases each). With the DNA end fitting TRBJ2-7 better, the J assignment may be wrong. Germline CDR1 MNHEY, CDR2 SMNVEV (reference sequence). The CDR3 runs 15 residues. In DNA form, the CDR3 reads TGTGCCAGCAGTTTAGCAGGGGGGGGCGACTACGAGCAGTACTTC. The encoded protein is CASSLAGGGDYEQYF.

The chain uses TRBV4-3 and TRBJ2-1; 9 nucleotides match TRBD2. From germline, CDR1 is LGHNA and CDR2 YSLEER. CDR3 size: 16 residues. J lost 9 bases, V lost 3 bases, and 12 bases had no gene match. In DNA, the CDR3 is TGCGCCAGCAGCCATTACGGGACTAGCCTTGCTGGTGAGCAGTTCTTC. Translating gives CASSHYGTSLAGEQFF.